The 11 T cell receptor beta chains below were found in one sample sequenced in a study of cytomegalovirus exposure and HLA in healthy donors. Here immunoSEQ multiplex PCR was the method, and the copy in TCRdb shows in-frame clones only, minus some. The repertoire holds 90,000 to 130,000 clones, with approximately 90% as singletons. What was sequenced was PBMCs. The origin of the receptors is a woman in her late teens or twenties in good health and CMV-seronegative.

The V and J genes are TRBV27 and TRBJ2-7; D is perhaps TRBD1 (6 bases). This CDR3 comprises 13 residues. The germline V and J ends were trimmed by 4 bases and 5 bases, with 12 bases remaining between them. CDR1 and CDR2 (germline): MNHEY, SMNVEV (reference sequence). The CDR3 reads CASSSTQGDEQYF. As DNA, the CDR3 is TGTGCCAGCAGTTCCACACAGGGAGACGAGCAGTACTTC.

The chain combines TRBV14 with TRBJ2-7; possibly TRBD1 for D (6 bases). Germline V gene data show CDR1 as SGHDN and CDR2 as FVKESK. V was clipped by 4 bases and J by 5 bases, with 21 bases between them. There are 16 residues in the CDR3. The CDR3 nucleotides read TGTGCCAGCAGCCCTCTATTGGGGGCCCAAAGTGACGAGCAGTACTTC. Protein product: CASSPLLGAQSDEQYF. The full variable domain, with the rest looked up from reference TRBV14 and TRBJ2-7, is EAGVTQFPSHSVIEKGQTVTLRCDPISGHDNLYWYRRVMGKEIKFLLHFVKESKQDESGMPNNRFLAERTGGTYSTLKVQPAELEDSGVYFCASSPLLGAQSDEQYFGPGTRLTVT.

The chain joins TRBV6-4 to TRBJ1-4, with TRBD1 as a possible D gene (6 bases). The CDR3 extends over 14 amino acids. V lost 2 bases and J 4 bases, leaving 8 bases between the germline ends. Per the germline V gene, CDR1 is MRHNA and CDR2 is SNTAGT. The CDR3, as DNA: TGTGCCAGCAGTGACCAGGGGTATAATGAAAAACTGTTTTTT. Its translation is CASSDQGYNEKLFF.

The chain employs TRBV19 and TRBJ2-7; D possibly corresponds to TRBD1 (6 bases). V was cut by 3 bases and J by 1 base, with 10 bases left in between. This CDR3 comprises 14 residues. Germline values: CDR1 LNHDA, CDR2 SQIVND (reference sequence). In nucleotides, the CDR3 is TGTGCCAGTAGTATGAGGACAGAATCCTACGAGCAGTACTTC. Protein product: CASSMRTESYEQYF.

The chain recombines TRBV21-1 with TRBJ2-7; the D call in the table, TRBD1, was not verified against the DNA. TRBV21-1 is labeled a pseudogene. This CDR3 is 12 amino acids long. The CDR3 reads CASGPQDYEQYF. The CDR3 DNA reads TGTGCCAGCGGGCCCCAGGACTACGAGCAGTACTTC.

The J gene is TRBJ1-1, the V gene TRBV6-5; D call uncertain. In germline, CDR1 is MNHEY, CDR2 SVGAGI. The V end lost 0 bases, the J end lost 4 bases, and 9 bases lay between the germline ends. This CDR3 spans 14 amino acids. CDR3 protein: CASSYSGTVTEAFF. In DNA, the CDR3 is TGTGCCAGCAGTTACTCGGGTACAGTCACTGAAGCTTTCTTT.

The rearrangement links TRBV6-5 to TRBJ2-7; D might be TRBD2 (7 bases). Looked up from germline, CDR1 is MNHEY and CDR2 is SVGAGI. The V gene lost 8 bases and the J gene lost 0 bases, with 17 bases spanning the gap. This CDR3 has 15 amino acids. The chain's CDR3 is CASHEGGASSYEQYF. The CDR3 nucleotides read TGTGCCAGCCACGAGGGGGGGGCGAGCTCCTACGAGCAGTACTTC.

On this clone itself: A junction end diverges from the germline sequence, so it may reflect a read error. The chain joins TRBV28 to TRBJ2-3; D may be TRBD1 (6 bases). This CDR3 comprises 15 residues. Germline values: CDR1 MDHEN, CDR2 SYDVKM. Here the CDR3 reads CASSLLDRRTGTQYF. Here the CDR3 DNA reads TGTGCCAGCAGTCTCCTAGACAGGCGCACAGGTACGCAGTATTTT.

The V gene is TRBV10-3, the J gene TRBJ2-1; TRBD2 matches at 14 bases. The CDR3 is made up of 16 amino acids. Germline values: CDR1 ENHRY, CDR2 SYGVKD. Trimming removed 2 bases from V and 7 bases from J; junction bases left unmatched: 4. CDR3 sequence reads: CAISERGLAGVNEQFF. CDR3 nucleotide sequence: TGTGCCATCAGTGAGCGGGGACTAGCGGGAGTTAATGAGCAGTTCTTC.

This chain connects TRBV6-5 to TRBJ2-1, with no clear D. The germline gives CDR1 MNHEY, CDR2 SVGAGI. CDR3 length equals 11 residues. Trimming cost V 6 bases and J 6 bases, with 6 bases left between them. The CDR3 sequence: CASRLVNEQFF. CDR3 coding DNA: TGTGCCAGCAGGCTAGTCAATGAGCAGTTCTTC.

This chain joins TRBV19 and TRBJ2-7; a weak D match, TRBD2 (5 bases). The CDR3 length is 12 residues. Trimming took 9 bases from V and 6 from J, leaving 15 bases between them. Germline V gene sequence: CDR1 LNHDA, CDR2 SQIVND (reference sequence). Here the CDR3 reads CASTSSQSEQYF. The DNA for the CDR3 is TGTGCCAGCACTAGTTCCCAAAGCGAGCAGTACTTC. The full variable domain, its missing parts supplied by reference TRBV19 and TRBJ2-7, is DGGITQSPKYLFRKEGQNVTLSCEQNLNHDAMYWYRQDPGQGLRLIYYSQIVNDFQKGDIAEGYSVSREKKESFPLTVTSAQKNPTAFYLCASTSSQSEQYFGPGTRLTVT.